One and the same sample provided the 17 T cell receptor beta chains below, sequenced in a study of T cell responses to AZD1222 COVID-19 vaccine. Using immunoSEQ multiplex PCR, the repertoire was profiled, and TCRdb retains in-frame clones only, with some absent. The repertoire holds roughly 180,000 clones, 94% seen once, with about 1.5% in the top ten. Source: peripheral blood, taken 28 days after the second AZD1222 dose. Receptor source: an adult who received the AZD1222 COVID-19 vaccine.

The chain joins TRBV28 to TRBJ1-4; unclear D gene. The CDR3 runs 15 residues. The germline V gene has CDR1 MDHEN and CDR2 SYDVKM. Deletions cut 3 bases from V and 0 bases from J, with 8 bases between. The CDR3 coding sequence is TGTGCCAGCAGTTTGGTTGGGACAACTAATGAAAAACTGTTTTTT. As protein: CASSLVGTTNEKLFF.

The J gene is TRBJ2-1, the V gene TRBV5-4, with D possibly matching TRBD2 (7 bases). Trimming took off 7 bases at V and 6 bases at J, with 14 bases between the two ends. The CDR3 loop spans 13 amino acids. CDR1 is SGHNT and CDR2 is YYREEE in the germline V gene (reference sequence). CDR3 region: CASSRGGGNEQFF. In DNA form, the CDR3 reads TGTGCCAGCTCCCGGGGAGGGGGCAATGAGCAGTTCTTC.

The rearrangement links TRBV7-2 to TRBJ2-2, with D perhaps TRBD1 (5 bases). CDR1 SGHTA and CDR2 FQGNSA come from the germline V gene. The V end lost 5 bases, the J end lost 5 bases, and 12 bases lay between the germline ends. The CDR3 totals 14 residues. DNA of the CDR3: TGTGCCAGCAGCAAAAGGGGTCGGACCGGGGAGCTGTTTTTT. Translation gives CASSKRGRTGELFF.

The chain uses TRBV7-2 and TRBJ2-4; no definite D call. This CDR3 comprises 11 residues. Deletions cut 0 bases from V and 12 bases from J, with 6 bases between. In germline, CDR1 is SGHTA, CDR2 FQGNSA. This CDR3 is CASSLAGPQYF. The CDR3 DNA sequence: TGTGCCAGCAGCTTAGCCGGCCCTCAGTACTTC.

This chain connects TRBV12-3 or TRBV12-4 to TRBJ2-1; D ambiguous. Trimming cost V 1 base and J 8 bases, with 9 bases left between them. This CDR3 has 13 residues. In DNA form, the CDR3 reads TGTGCCAGCAGTTTAGACATACGGGATGAGCAGTTCTTC. Encoded protein: CASSLDIRDEQFF.

In its sample, this clone was seen once. The chain uses TRBV5-1 and TRBJ1-2, with TRBD1 matching over 9 bases. Looked up from germline, CDR1 is SGHRS and CDR2 is YFSETQ. This CDR3 region has 13 residues. Trimming removed 3 bases from V and 7 bases from J; junction bases left unmatched: 4. Here the CDR3 reads CASSSGQGSGYTF. The CDR3 DNA reads as TGCGCCAGCAGCTCGGGACAGGGATCTGGCTACACCTTC.

Only a few counts were recorded for this clone. The chain uses TRBV19 and TRBJ1-5; 7 bases are a match to TRBD1. The CDR3 is 15 amino acids. After removal of 7 bases from V and 1 base from J, the junction contained 7 bases not matched to a gene. The germline CDR1 and CDR2 sequences are LNHDA and SQIVND (reference sequence). The CDR3: CASNDRALSNQPQHF. CDR3 DNA sequence: TGTGCCAGTAATGACAGGGCTTTGAGCAATCAGCCCCAGCATTTT. Based on the CDR3 plus reference TRBV19 and TRBJ1-5, the full variable domain is DGGITQSPKYLFRKEGQNVTLSCEQNLNHDAMYWYRQDPGQGLRLIYYSQIVNDFQKGDIAEGYSVSREKKESFPLTVTSAQKNPTAFYLCASNDRALSNQPQHFGDGTRLSIL.

V usage is TRBV11-1 and J usage is TRBJ1-2, with TRBD1 matching over 7 bases. The CDR3 loop spans 16 amino acids. Germline CDR1 SGHAT, CDR2 FQDESV (reference sequence). Losses at the gene ends were 2 bases for V and 6 bases for J; bases not matched to a gene: 12. In DNA, the CDR3 is TGTGCCAGCAGCTTAACCGGACAGGTGGGGGTGCATGGCTACACCTTC. Amino acid sequence: CASSLTGQVGVHGYTF.

The chain links TRBV5-1 to TRBJ2-7; D is perhaps TRBD2 (5 bases). Deletions cut 0 bases from V and 6 bases from J, with 13 bases between. This CDR3 is 14 amino acids long. CDR1 is SGHRS, CDR2 YFSETQ, per germline. The CDR3 DNA sequence: TGCGCCAGCAGCTTGGGGGGTTTCCGGGGCGAGCAGTACTTC. This sequence encodes CASSLGGFRGEQYF.

V usage is TRBV18 and J usage is TRBJ2-5, with D tentatively TRBD2 (5 bases). This CDR3 has 15 residues. Germline CDR1 reads KGHSH; CDR2 reads LQKENI. V was cut by 2 bases and J by 2 bases, with 12 bases left in between. The CDR3 loop reads CASSPGGLKQETQYF. The DNA for the CDR3 is TGTGCCAGCTCACCAGGAGGCCTGAAACAAGAGACCCAGTACTTC.

The chain links TRBV29-1 to TRBJ1-1; D is ambiguous. This CDR3 is built from 13 residues. Germline-derived CDR1 and CDR2 are SQVTM and ANQGSEA. V was clipped by 2 bases and J by 4 bases, with 11 bases between them. CDR3 protein: CSVEYTKGTEAFF. The CDR3 DNA reads TGCAGCGTTGAATATACCAAGGGCACTGAAGCTTTCTTT.

As regards this clone: This sample also contains other DNA sequences that code for the same CDR3. CDR3 DNA sequence: TGTGCCAGTATGGGCACTCAGAACACTGAAGCTTTCTTT. Translation gives CASMGTQNTEAFF. The chain couples TRBV19 to TRBJ1-1; D remains ambiguous. From germline, CDR1 is LNHDA and CDR2 SQIVND (reference sequence). The V gene lost 7 bases and the J gene lost 1 base, with 10 bases spanning the gap. This CDR3 has 13 amino acids.

This chain links TRBV9 with TRBJ2-1; either TRBD1 or TRBD2 may supply D (5 bases each). Per the germline V gene, CDR1 is SGDLS and CDR2 is YYNGEE. Trimming stripped 2 bases from V and 5 bases from J, with 11 bases between. The CDR3 is 14 amino acids. The CDR3 spells CASSVGTNHNEQFF. Here the CDR3 DNA reads TGTGCCAGCAGCGTGGGGACCAACCACAATGAGCAGTTCTTC.

The V gene is TRBV13, the J gene TRBJ2-6; D is uncertain. The V gene lost 4 bases and the J gene lost 0 bases, with 16 bases spanning the gap. This CDR3 has 18 amino acids. The germline CDR1 and CDR2 sequences are PRHDT and FYEKMQ (reference sequence). The CDR3 sequence: CASSYRTVSDSGANVLTF. The CDR3 nucleotides are TGTGCCAGCAGCTACCGGACCGTATCCGACTCTGGGGCCAACGTCCTGACTTTC.

The V gene is TRBV19, the J gene TRBJ2-7, with 14 nucleotides matching TRBD2. The CDR3 length is 15 residues. V dropped 5 bases and J dropped 5; count of bases not matched to a gene: 5. The V gene's germline CDR1 is LNHDA and CDR2 SQIVND (reference sequence). The CDR3 bases are TGTGCCAGTAGTTTGGGACTAGCGGGAGCCCACGAGCAGTACTTC. Translated, it gives CASSLGLAGAHEQYF.

CDR3 loop: CASSSEGYSGNTIYF. In DNA form, the CDR3 reads TGCGCCAGCAGCTCCGAGGGTTACTCTGGAAACACCATATATTTT. The V call is TRBV5-1, the J call TRBJ1-3; unclear D gene. Trimming pared 3 bases from V and 0 bases from J, leaving 10 bases between. From germline, CDR1 is SGHRS and CDR2 YFSETQ. This CDR3 spans 15 amino acids.

V is TRBV4-3 and J is TRBJ1-1; D is possibly TRBD1 (6 bases). The CDR3 runs to 15 residues. Between the trimmed V and J ends, which lost 0 bases and 5 bases, there was a span of 13 bases. CDR1 is LGHNA and CDR2 is YSLEER in the germline V gene. The CDR3 region is CASSQDPGAGTEAFF. DNA for the CDR3: TGCGCCAGCAGCCAAGATCCGGGGGCGGGTACTGAAGCTTTCTTT.